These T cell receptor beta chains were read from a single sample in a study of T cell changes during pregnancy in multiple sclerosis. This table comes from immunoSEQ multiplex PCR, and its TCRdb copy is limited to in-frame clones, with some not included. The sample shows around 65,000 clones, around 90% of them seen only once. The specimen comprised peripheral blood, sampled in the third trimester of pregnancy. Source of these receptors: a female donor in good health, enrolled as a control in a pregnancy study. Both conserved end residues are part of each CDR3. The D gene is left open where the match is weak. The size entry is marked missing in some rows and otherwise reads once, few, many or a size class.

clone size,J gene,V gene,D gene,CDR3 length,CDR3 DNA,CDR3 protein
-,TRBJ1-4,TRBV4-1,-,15,TGCGCCAGCAGGGATGCAGGGGTAAGGAATGAAAAACTGTTTTTT,CASRDAGVRNEKLFF
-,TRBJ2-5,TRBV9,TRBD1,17,TGTGCCAGCAGCGTAGCACCTGGGACAGGACCACAAGAGACCCAGTACTTC,CASSVAPGTGPQETQYF
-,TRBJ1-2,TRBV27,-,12,TGTGCCACCATGACAATTAACTATGGCTACACCTTC,CATMTINYGYTF
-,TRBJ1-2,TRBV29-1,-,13,TGCAGCGTTGAAGCAGTGTATAACTATGGCTACACCTTC,CSVEAVYNYGYTF
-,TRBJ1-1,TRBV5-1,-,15,TGCGCCAGCAGCTTGGAGGAGGGCGGAAACACTGAAGCTTTCTTT,CASSLEEGGNTEAFF
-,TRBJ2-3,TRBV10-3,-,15,TGTGCCACCACCCCAGCGGGCCCCAGCACAGATACGCAGTATTTT,CATTPAGPSTDTQYF
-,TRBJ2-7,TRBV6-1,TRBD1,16,TGTGCCAGCAGTGAAAGCCGGACAGGGGGAGGCTACGAGCAGTACTTC,CASSESRTGGGYEQYF
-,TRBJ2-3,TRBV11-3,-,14,TGTGCCAGCAGCCTCAGCGCCAGCACAGATACGCAGTATTTT,CASSLSASTDTQYF
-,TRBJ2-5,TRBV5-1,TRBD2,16,TGCGCCAGCAGCTTTAAAGCGGGGACGCCGCAAGAGACCCAGTACTTC,CASSFKAGTPQETQYF
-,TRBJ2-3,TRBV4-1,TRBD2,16,TGCGCCAGCAGCCAACGGACTAGCGGGGGTGCAGATACGCAGTATTTT,CASSQRTSGGADTQYF
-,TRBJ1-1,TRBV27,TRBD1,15,TGTGCCAGCAGTCCATCGGGACAGGTAAACACTGAAGCTTTCTTT,CASSPSGQVNTEAFF
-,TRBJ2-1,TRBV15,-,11,TGTGCCACCAGCAGTTACTATGAGCAGTTCTTC,CATSSYYEQFF
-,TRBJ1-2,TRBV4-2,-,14,TGTGCCAGCAGCCAGGGTGAGGCAACCGGTGGCTACACCTTC,CASSQGEATGGYTF
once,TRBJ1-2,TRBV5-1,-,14,TGCGCCAGCACCTCAGGCACTCAAAACTATGGCTACACCTTC,CASTSGTQNYGYTF
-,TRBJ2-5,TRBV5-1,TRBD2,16,TGCGCCAGCAGCTTGGCAGCGACTAGCGGGGAAGAGACCCAGTACTTC,CASSLAATSGEETQYF
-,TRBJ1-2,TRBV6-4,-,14,TGTGCCAGCAGTGCAACGATCTGGGGGCCCGGCTACACCTTC,CASSATIWGPGYTF
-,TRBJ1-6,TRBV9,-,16,TGTGCCAGCAGTTCAACTCAGGGGAGTACTAATTCACCCCTCCACTTT,CASSSTQGSTNSPLHF
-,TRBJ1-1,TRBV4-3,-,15,TGCGCCAGCAGCCGAGATATGGGGAGATGGACTGAAGCTTTCTTT,CASSRDMGRWTEAFF
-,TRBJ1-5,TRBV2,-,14,TGTGCCAGCTCCTCCACAGTGGGCAATCAGCCCCAGCATTTT,CASSSTVGNQPQHF
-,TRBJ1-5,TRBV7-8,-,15,TGTGCCAGCAGCTTAGGGTTCGGGAGGGGGGGACCCCAGCATTTT,CASSLGFGRGGPQHF
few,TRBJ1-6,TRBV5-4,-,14,TGTGCCAGCAGCTTGGAGGGGCCATATTCACCCCTCCACTTT,CASSLEGPYSPLHF
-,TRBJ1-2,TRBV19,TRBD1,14,TGTGCCAGTACCCCGGACAGGGGGGACTATGGCTACACCTTC,CASTPDRGDYGYTF
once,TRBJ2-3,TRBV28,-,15,TGTGCCAGCAGTTTGGAAGACGACCGGGGGAATACGCAGTATTTT,CASSLEDDRGNTQYF
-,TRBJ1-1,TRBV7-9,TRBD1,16,TGTGCCAGCAGCTCCTGGGACAGGGGGTATGACACTGAAGCTTTCTTT,CASSSWDRGYDTEAFF
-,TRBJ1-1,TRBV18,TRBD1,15,TGTGCCAGCACTAAAACGGGACAGGGCCACACTGAAGCTTTCTTT,CASTKTGQGHTEAFF
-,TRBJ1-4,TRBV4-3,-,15,TGCGCCAGCAGCCAAATCCGGCAGGGAAGGGAAAAACTGTTTTTT,CASSQIRQGREKLFF
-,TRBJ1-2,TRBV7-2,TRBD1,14,TGTGCCAGCAGCTTGGGAGCAGGGGGTTATGGCTACACCTTC,CASSLGAGGYGYTF
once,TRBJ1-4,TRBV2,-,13,TGTGCCAGCCGAAATGAGGGTAGTGAAAAACTGTTTTTT,CASRNEGSEKLFF
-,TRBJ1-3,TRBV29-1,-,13,TGCAGCGTTGCCGAGAGCTCTGGAAACACCATATATTTT,CSVAESSGNTIYF
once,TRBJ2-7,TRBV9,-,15,TGTGCCAGCAGCGTAGCCGCGGGGTTGGGCTACGAGCAGTACTTC,CASSVAAGLGYEQYF
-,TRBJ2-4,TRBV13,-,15,TGTGCCAGCAGCCTGAAGGGGGAATTTAAAAACATTCAGTACTTC,CASSLKGEFKNIQYF
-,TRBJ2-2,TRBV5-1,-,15,TGCGCCAGCAGCTTGGTGCCAGGGCTCACCGGGGAGCTGTTTTTT,CASSLVPGLTGELFF
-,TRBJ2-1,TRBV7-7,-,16,TGTGCTAGCAGCCAGGGCCTCAGGGCTGCCTACAATGAGCAGTTCTTC,CASSQGLRAAYNEQFF
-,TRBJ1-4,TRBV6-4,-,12,TGTGCCAGCCGAACAGCTAATGAAAAACTGTTTTTT,CASRTANEKLFF
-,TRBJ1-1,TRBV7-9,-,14,TGTGCCAGCACCTCCGAGGTGAGAAACACTGAAGCTTTCTTT,CASTSEVRNTEAFF
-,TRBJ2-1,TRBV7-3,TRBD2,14,TGTGCCAGCAGCTTAGCGGGGGGCGTGGATGAGCAGTTCTTC,CASSLAGGVDEQFF
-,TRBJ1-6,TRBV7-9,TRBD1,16,TGTGCCAGCAGCTCGCGGACAGGGAACGATAATTCACCCCTCCACTTT,CASSSRTGNDNSPLHF
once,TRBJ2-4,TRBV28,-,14,TGTGCCAGCAGTTTCGACAGGTCCAAAAACATTCAGTACTTC,CASSFDRSKNIQYF
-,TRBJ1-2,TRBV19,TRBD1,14,TGTGCCAGTAGGGGGACAGTAACTAACTATGGCTACACCTTC,CASRGTVTNYGYTF
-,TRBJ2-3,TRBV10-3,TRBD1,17,TGTGCCATCAGCGGTGTTAGACAGGGGTTACGCACAGATACGCAGTATTTT,CAISGVRQGLRTDTQYF
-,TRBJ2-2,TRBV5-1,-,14,TGCGCCAGCAGCCAAGACACAAACACCGGGGAGCTGTTTTTT,CASSQDTNTGELFF
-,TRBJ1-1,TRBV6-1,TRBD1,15,TGTGCCAGCAGTGATCAGGGGGCAGGGGACACTGAAGCTTTCTTT,CASSDQGAGDTEAFF
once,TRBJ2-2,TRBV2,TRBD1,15,TGTGCCAGCAGATTGGGACAGGGGAACACCGGGGAGCTGTTTTTT,CASRLGQGNTGELFF
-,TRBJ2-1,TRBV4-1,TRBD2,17,TGCGCCAGCAGCCAACGGCTAGCGGAGAGCTCCTACAATGAGCAGTTCTTC,CASSQRLAESSYNEQFF
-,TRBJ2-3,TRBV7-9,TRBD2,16,TGTGCCAGCAGCCCCCGCGGGGCGGGGGGCCCAGATACGCAGTATTTT,CASSPRGAGGPDTQYF
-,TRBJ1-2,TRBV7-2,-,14,TGTGCCAGCAGCTCGCAGGGAGGGTTCAGTCGCTACACCTTC,CASSSQGGFSRYTF
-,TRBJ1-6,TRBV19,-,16,TGTGCCAGTAGTGCACCCCAGAGGTGGGGCAATTCACCCCTCCACTTT,CASSAPQRWGNSPLHF
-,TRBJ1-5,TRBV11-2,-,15,TGTGCCAGCAGCTTAGGGTCAGGAAGCAATCAGCCCCAGCATTTT,CASSLGSGSNQPQHF
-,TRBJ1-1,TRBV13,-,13,TGTGCCAGCAGCTCCCAGGGGAACACTGAAGCTTTCTTT,CASSSQGNTEAFF
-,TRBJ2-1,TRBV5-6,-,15,TGTGCCAGCAGCTTGGACAGGGAAGCCTACAATGAGCAGTTCTTC,CASSLDREAYNEQFF
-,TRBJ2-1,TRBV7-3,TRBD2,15,TGTGCCAGCAGCGACGGGGGGACTAGCGATGAGGAGCAGTTCTTC,CASSDGGTSDEEQFF
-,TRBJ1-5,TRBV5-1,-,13,TGCGCCAGCAGCGAGGGAGGGGATCAGCCCCAGCATTTT,CASSEGGDQPQHF
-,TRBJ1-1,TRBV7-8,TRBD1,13,TGTGCCAGCAGCTCAGGACAGGGGAGTGAAGCTTTCTTT,CASSSGQGSEAFF
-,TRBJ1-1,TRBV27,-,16,TGTGCCAGCAGTCTAGGACAGATAACCCCGAACACTGAAGCTTTCTTT,CASSLGQITPNTEAFF
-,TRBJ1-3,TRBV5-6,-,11,TGTGCCAGCAGTTGGGCGAACACCATATATTTT,CASSWANTIYF
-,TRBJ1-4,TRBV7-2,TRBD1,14,TGTGCCAGCAGGCACGGGACAGGGAACGAAAAACTGTTTTTT,CASRHGTGNEKLFF
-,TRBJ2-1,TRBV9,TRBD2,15,TGTGCCAGCAGCGTAGGCGGGGGGCTCAGGGATGAGCAGTTCTTC,CASSVGGGLRDEQFF